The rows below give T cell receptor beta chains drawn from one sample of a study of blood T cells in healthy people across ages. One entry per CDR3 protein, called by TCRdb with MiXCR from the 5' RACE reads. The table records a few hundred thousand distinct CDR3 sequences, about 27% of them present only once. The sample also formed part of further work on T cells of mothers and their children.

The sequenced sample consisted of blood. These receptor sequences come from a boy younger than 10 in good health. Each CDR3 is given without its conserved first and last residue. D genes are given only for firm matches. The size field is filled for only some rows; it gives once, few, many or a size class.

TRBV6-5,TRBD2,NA,ASSTGTSGGAGDIQY
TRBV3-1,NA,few,ASSQELGPGLYNEQF
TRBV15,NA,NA,ATSRDGADQPQH
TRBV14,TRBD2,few,ASSPWVSGSQEQY
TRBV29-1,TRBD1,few,SVGTGRYNEQF
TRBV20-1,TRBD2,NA,SAQKAGGETQY
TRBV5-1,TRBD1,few,ASSPGRDRGLGYGYT
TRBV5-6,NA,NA,ASSLTVRPRPDEQF
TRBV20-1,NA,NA,SARDEGGPRLDTQY
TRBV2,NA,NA,ASSDRDSGNTIY
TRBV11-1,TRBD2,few,ASSLPRTSGGQSSYNEQF
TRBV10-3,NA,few,AIKEGGETQY
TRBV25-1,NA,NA,ASSESGTAGQY
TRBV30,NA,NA,AWRDPNEKLF
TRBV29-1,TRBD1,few,SVGPGTAYEQY
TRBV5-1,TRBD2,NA,ASSPTSGEAGAKNIQY
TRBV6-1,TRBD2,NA,ASRTAGLSYNEQF
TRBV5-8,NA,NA,ASSLGVPGYGYT
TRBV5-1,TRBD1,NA,ASSPDRGTGKLF
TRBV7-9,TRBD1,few,ASSALQGAGAF
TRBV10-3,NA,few,AISGPGSGANVLT
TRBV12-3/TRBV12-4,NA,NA,ASSHPGEPTRGYT
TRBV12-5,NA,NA,ASGLTLETQY
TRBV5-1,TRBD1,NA,ASSLQGANDGYT
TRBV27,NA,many,ASTQWGGLNNEKLF
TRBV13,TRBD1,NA,ASSRGRTGRYEQY
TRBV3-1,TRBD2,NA,ASSLERGHNYEQY
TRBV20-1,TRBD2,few,SARGTSGGARETQY
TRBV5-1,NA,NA,ASSGFTGMAEAF
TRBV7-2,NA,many,ASSPPRDTQY
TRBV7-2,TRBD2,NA,ASSPWGSGYEQY
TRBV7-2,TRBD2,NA,ASSPAGGQTDTQY
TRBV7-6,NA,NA,ASSLNPGGNGDTQY
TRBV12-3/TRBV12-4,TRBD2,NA,ASKTGGNNEQF
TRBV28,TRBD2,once,ASSYPKLAGDPSSYEQY
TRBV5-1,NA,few,ASSYSGTILTEQY
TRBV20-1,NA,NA,SARSPGKETQY
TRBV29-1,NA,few,SVVERGIITDTQY
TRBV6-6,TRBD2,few,ASSYNVAGGRNEQF
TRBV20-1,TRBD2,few,SAGTSGGTDTQY
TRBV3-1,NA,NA,ASSQGGAGTYEQY
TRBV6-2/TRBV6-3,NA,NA,ASQPGSYNEQF
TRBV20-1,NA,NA,SASQGGINEKLF
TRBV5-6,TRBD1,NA,ASSLVQGASDEQF
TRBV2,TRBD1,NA,ASRGSGQLNEKLF
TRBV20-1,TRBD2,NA,SATRLAGAIETQY
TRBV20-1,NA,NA,SARDRGSRNQPQH
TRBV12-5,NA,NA,ASGSWGGPDTQY
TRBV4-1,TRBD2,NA,ASSQGPAGGTYTQY
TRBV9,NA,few,ASSGRAGHYGYT
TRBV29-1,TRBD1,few,SVLRGRIGYT